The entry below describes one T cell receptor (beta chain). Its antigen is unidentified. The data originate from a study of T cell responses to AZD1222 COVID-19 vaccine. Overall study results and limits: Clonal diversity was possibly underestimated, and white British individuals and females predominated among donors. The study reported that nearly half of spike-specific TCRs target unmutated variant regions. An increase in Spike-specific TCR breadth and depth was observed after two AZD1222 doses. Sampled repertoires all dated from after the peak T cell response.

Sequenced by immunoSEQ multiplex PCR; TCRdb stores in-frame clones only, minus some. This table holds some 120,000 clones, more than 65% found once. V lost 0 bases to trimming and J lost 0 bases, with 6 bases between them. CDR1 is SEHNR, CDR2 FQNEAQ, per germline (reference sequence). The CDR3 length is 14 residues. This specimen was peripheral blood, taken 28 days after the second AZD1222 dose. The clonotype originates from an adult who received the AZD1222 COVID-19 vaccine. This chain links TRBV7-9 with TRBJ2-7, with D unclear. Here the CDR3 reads CASSLAGFSYEQYF. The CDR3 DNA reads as TGTGCCAGCAGCTTAGCGGGTTTCTCCTACGAGCAGTACTTC.